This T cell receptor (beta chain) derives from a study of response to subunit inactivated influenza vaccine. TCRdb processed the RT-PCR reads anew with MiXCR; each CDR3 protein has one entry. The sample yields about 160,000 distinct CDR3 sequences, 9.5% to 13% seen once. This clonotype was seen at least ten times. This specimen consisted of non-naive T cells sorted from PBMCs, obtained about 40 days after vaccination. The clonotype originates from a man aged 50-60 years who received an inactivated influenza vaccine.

CDR3 coding DNA: TGTGCCAGCAGTTTAGTGAACAGGTTAGCGGGAGGCGGGGGGGCCTACAATGAGCAGTTCTTC. Its translation: CASSLVNRLAGGGGAYNEQFF. The V and J genes are TRBV12-3 or TRBV12-4 and TRBJ2-1, with TRBD2 matching 10 bases. V shed 1 base, J shed 2 bases, and the junction held 17 bases outside the gene matches. CDR3 length: 21 residues.